The entry below describes one T cell receptor (beta chain). The antigen is unknown. Germline CDR1 MNHNY, CDR2 SVGAGI (reference sequence). Deletions cut 4 bases from V and 8 bases from J, with 17 bases between. This CDR3 has 14 amino acids. Unique molecular identifiers were present in the TCR beta cDNA libraries. MiXCR was run by TCRdb on the PCR reads, yielding one entry per CDR3 protein. The table shows about 260,000 distinct CDR3 sequences, with about 40% occurring only once. This entry belongs to a study of post-analysis software for immune sequencing data. The study's findings and limits: The study found TRBV5-6, TRBV5-1 and TRBV20-1 among five TRBV segments more frequent in patients than controls.

The TCR was taken from a girl aged 10-17 years with multiple sclerosis. Sequencing was done on a sample of blood. The rearrangement joins TRBV6-6 to TRBJ1-1; D ambiguous. CDR3 loop: CASSFVEGAGEAFF. The CDR3 nucleotides are TGTGCCAGCAGTTTCGTCGAGGGTGCGGGAGAAGCTTTCTTT.